These 11 T cell receptor beta chains originate from one sample sequenced in a study of T cell responses to AZD1222 COVID-19 vaccine. Here immunoSEQ multiplex PCR was the method, and the copy in TCRdb shows in-frame clones only, minus some. This table has 80,000 or so clones, roughly 80% appearing once. The sequencing used peripheral blood, collected on day 0 of AZD1222 vaccination. Source of these receptors: an adult in good health.

This rearrangement joins TRBV3-1 (or the pseudogene TRBV3-2) to TRBJ2-1; 10 nucleotides line up with TRBD2. There are 14 residues in the CDR3. Trimming removed 8 bases from V and 7 bases from J; junction bases left unmatched: 8. In germline, CDR1 is LGHDT, CDR2 YNNKEL (reference sequence). In DNA, the CDR3 is TGTGCCAGCTGTCCTAGCGGGAGTAGTAATGAGCAGTTCTTC. It codes for CASCPSGSSNEQFF.

The CDR3 reads CASSLVLAGTDTQYF. CDR3 bases: TGCGCCAGCAGCTTGGTTCTAGCTGGGACAGATACGCAGTATTTT. This chain uses TRBV5-1 with TRBJ2-3; TRBD2 might be the D (5 bases). Germline CDR1 reads SGHRS; CDR2 reads YFSETQ. V lost 0 bases and J lost 3, with 11 bases in between. The CDR3 has 15 residues.

In its sample, this clone was seen once. Other DNA sequences in the same sample also yield this CDR3. The rearrangement uses TRBV3-1 (or the pseudogene TRBV3-2) and TRBJ1-1, with no clear D. V lost 1 base and J lost 10, with 10 bases in between. The CDR3 consists of 12 residues. The germline V gene encodes CDR1 LGHDT and CDR2 YNNKEL (reference sequence). The CDR3 protein is CASSQGSLGAFF. CDR3 in DNA: TGTGCCAGCAGCCAAGGTTCCCTGGGAGCTTTCTTT.

The chain combines TRBV3-1 (or the pseudogene TRBV3-2) with TRBJ1-1; 7 bases match TRBD1. CDR3 length equals 14 residues. The V and J ends lost 5 bases and 0 bases, in that order; junction bases with no gene match: 3. The germline gives CDR1 LGHDT, CDR2 YNNKEL (reference sequence). The CDR3 bases are TGTGCCAGCAGCACCGGGACAGTGAACACTGAAGCTTTCTTT. Its protein product is CASSTGTVNTEAFF.

This chain connects TRBV7-2 to TRBJ1-1; TRBD1 might be the D (5 bases). CDR1 and CDR2 from the germline V gene are SGHTA and FQGNSA. The CDR3 is made up of 13 amino acids. Trimming removed 2 bases from V and 7 bases from J, with 11 bases in between. The CDR3 DNA reads as TGTGCCAGCAGCTTATCCGGGGGGGATGAAGCTTTCTTT. It specifies CASSLSGGDEAFF.

This sequence joins TRBV5-8 and TRBJ1-6, with D perhaps matching TRBD1 (6 bases). CDR1 SGHTS and CDR2 YDEGEE come from the germline V gene. The CDR3 is 16 residues long. Trimming pared 1 base from V and 10 bases from J, leaving 18 bases between. This CDR3 is CASSLKVQGFRSPLHF. CDR3 DNA: TGTGCCAGCAGCTTGAAGGTACAGGGATTCAGATCACCCCTCCACTTT.

This clone was counted only a few times. The chain carries TRBV30 and TRBJ1-6; TRBD1 is a possible D gene (5 bases). This CDR3 contains 15 residues. Germline CDR1 and CDR2: GTSNPN and SVGIG (reference sequence). The germline V and J ends were trimmed by 0 bases and 6 bases, with 12 bases remaining between them. Written as DNA, the CDR3 is TGTGCCTGGAGTGTCGTAGGGGCGGGTAATTCACCCCTCCACTTT. It encodes CAWSVVGAGNSPLHF.

Only one count was recorded for this clone. The chain joins TRBV7-3 to TRBJ1-2, with TRBD1 matching 9 bases. V lost 6 bases and J lost 7; bases outside the gene matches: 6. Germline assignment: CDR1 SGHTA and CDR2 FQGTGA. CDR3 length: 13 amino acids. The CDR3 bases are TGTGCCAGCAGGACAGGGGGATCGTCTGGCTACACCTTC. Its protein product is CASRTGGSSGYTF.

The V gene is TRBV6-5, the J gene TRBJ2-3; no reliable D call. V lost 0 bases to trimming and J lost 0 bases, with 1 base between them. This CDR3 spans 13 amino acids. The germline V gene has CDR1 MNHEY and CDR2 SVGAGI. The CDR3 loop reads CASSYSSTDTQYF. The DNA for the CDR3 is TGTGCCAGCAGTTACTCCAGCACAGATACGCAGTATTTT.

This chain uses TRBV3-1 (or the pseudogene TRBV3-2) with TRBJ1-2; a weak D match, TRBD1 (5 bases). This CDR3 is built from 16 residues. Trimming cost V 0 bases and J 3 bases, with 14 bases left between them. The V gene's germline CDR1 is LGHDT and CDR2 YNNKEL (reference sequence). The DNA for the CDR3 is TGTGCCAGCAGCCAAGATCCTCGCGGGGCCTACTATGGCTACACCTTC. Amino acid sequence: CASSQDPRGAYYGYTF.

The V and J genes are TRBV6-5 and TRBJ1-5; D remains ambiguous. The length of the CDR3 is 16 residues. Trimming pared 0 bases from V and 3 bases from J, leaving 12 bases between. Germline lookup yields CDR1 MNHEY and CDR2 SVGAGI. This CDR3 is CASSYSWAAPNQPQHF. CDR3 DNA sequence: TGTGCCAGCAGTTACTCCTGGGCAGCTCCCAATCAGCCCCAGCATTTT.